The next 27 T cell receptor beta chains were all read from a single sample in a study of T cell changes during pregnancy in multiple sclerosis. Profiled with immunoSEQ multiplex PCR; TCRdb holds only in-frame clones, not every one. The sample includes tens of thousands of clones, 75% to 95% seen only once; the top ten take around 0.89%. The sequencing used peripheral blood, collected in the second trimester of pregnancy. All receptors derive from a female donor with multiple sclerosis, enrolled in a pregnancy study.

The sample holds a few counts of this clone. The chain carries TRBV6-6 and TRBJ1-6; no definite D call. The V end was cut by 10 bases, the J end by 9 bases, with 13 bases between. The CDR3 has 12 amino acids. Germline CDR1 is MNHNY and CDR2 is SVGAGI (reference sequence). Here the CDR3 DNA reads TGTGCCACCGGTGGTGGGAGTTCACCCCTCCACTTT. It codes for CATGGGSSPLHF.

The chain combines TRBV7-3 with TRBJ2-5; tentative D call: TRBD2 (6 bases). This CDR3 has 14 amino acids. Trimming removed 6 bases from V and 2 bases from J, with 13 bases in between. The germline gives CDR1 SGHTA, CDR2 FQGTGA. The CDR3 nucleotides are TGTGCCAGCAGGGCTAACGGGGGACAAGAGACCCAGTACTTC. It is translated as CASRANGGQETQYF.

The chain uses TRBV7-2 and TRBJ1-1; D unclear. In germline, CDR1 is SGHTA, CDR2 FQGNSA. Trimming stripped 2 bases from V and 3 bases from J, with 13 bases between. The CDR3 is made up of 15 amino acids. The CDR3 spells CASSLILAVDTEAFF. The CDR3 DNA sequence: TGTGCCAGCAGCTTAATCTTGGCAGTCGACACTGAAGCTTTCTTT. The variable domain in full, completed from reference TRBV7-2 and TRBJ1-1, reads GAGVSQSPSNKVTEKGKDVELRCDPISGHTALYWYRQSLGQGLEFLIYFQGNSAPDKSGLPSDRFSAERTGGSVSTLTIQRTQQEDSAVYLCASSLILAVDTEAFFGQGTRLTVV.

The V and J genes are TRBV10-3 and TRBJ2-7; D is ambiguous. The CDR3 consists of 14 residues. Germline CDR1 ENHRY, CDR2 SYGVKD. Trimming shortened V by 5 bases and J by 7 bases, and 18 bases separated the two germline ends. The DNA of the CDR3 is TGTGCCATCAGTACACCGTCCGGGTTCGAGGAGCAGTACTTC. This gives the protein CAISTPSGFEEQYF.

The genes are TRBV5-6 and TRBJ2-1; TRBD2 matches at 11 bases. V shed 2 bases and J 14 bases; nucleotides not matched to a gene: 12. Germline CDR1 and CDR2: SGHDT and YYEEEE. This CDR3 has 15 amino acids. CDR3 region: CASSFPSGGPKAKFF. CDR3 bases: TGTGCCAGCAGCTTTCCTAGCGGGGGGCCCAAAGCCAAGTTCTTC.

This chain joins TRBV7-3 and TRBJ2-1; D is perhaps TRBD2 (6 bases). The germline gives CDR1 SGHTA, CDR2 FQGTGA. The CDR3 has 15 amino acids. The V and J ends lost 3 bases and 0 bases respectively, with 9 bases between them. CDR3 coding DNA: TGTGCCAGCAGCTTGGCCGGGAGCTCCTACAATGAGCAGTTCTTC. It codes for CASSLAGSSYNEQFF.

V is TRBV6-1 and J is TRBJ2-5; TRBD2 matches at 9 bases. V gave up 0 bases and J gave up 4 bases; unmatched junction bases: 3. There are 15 residues in the CDR3. From germline, CDR1 is MNHNS and CDR2 SASEGT. CDR3 residues: CASSEASSGAETQYF. CDR3 sequence (DNA): TGTGCCAGCAGTGAAGCCTCTAGCGGGGCAGAGACCCAGTACTTC.

This chain links TRBV9 with TRBJ2-7; 9 nucleotides line up with TRBD2. The V segment lost 4 bases and the J segment 5 bases; nucleotides outside the gene matches: 10. CDR1 and CDR2 from the germline V gene are SGDLS and YYNGEE. The CDR3 covers 15 residues. The CDR3 DNA follows: TGTGCCAGCAGCATCAGCGGGGGGCAGGCCCACGAGCAGTACTTC. Residues: CASSISGGQAHEQYF.

The genes are TRBV13 and TRBJ1-6, with 8 bases identical to TRBD1. The V gene end was trimmed by 5 bases and the J gene end by 0 bases; junction bases not matched to a gene: 12. The CDR3 sequence is 19 residues long. Germline lookup yields CDR1 PRHDT and CDR2 FYEKMQ (reference sequence). CDR3 sequence reads: CASSVTGDPSNSYNSPLHF. The CDR3 DNA is TGTGCCAGCAGCGTGACAGGGGACCCCAGCAACTCCTATAATTCACCCCTCCACTTT.

The chain employs TRBV10-3 and TRBJ1-2; 8 bases are a match to TRBD1. The V gene end was trimmed by 5 bases and the J gene end by 8 bases; junction bases not matched to a gene: 13. Looked up from germline, CDR1 is ENHRY and CDR2 is SYGVKD. This CDR3 is 15 amino acids long. DNA of the CDR3: TGTGCCATCAGTTTTGGGACAGGCGAGCCTATGGGCTACACCTTC. It yields the protein CAISFGTGEPMGYTF.

The rearrangement links TRBV4-2 to TRBJ2-1; 7 positions match TRBD2. The CDR3 is made up of 16 amino acids. Germline trimming cut 6 bases from V and 0 bases from J; bases unmatched to any gene: 8. Germline-derived CDR1 and CDR2 are LGHNA and YNFKEQ. DNA for the CDR3: TGTGCCAGCAGAGGGGCAGGGACTATCTCCTACAATGAGCAGTTCTTC. Amino acids: CASRGAGTISYNEQFF.

The rearrangement uses TRBV19 and TRBJ2-7, with D tentatively TRBD1 (5 bases). CDR3 length equals 12 residues. V was shortened by 8 bases and J by 0 bases, with 8 bases between the two germline ends. The germline gives CDR1 LNHDA, CDR2 SQIVND (reference sequence). The CDR3 bases are TGTGCCAGTTCGGACAACTCCTACGAGCAGTACTTC. The encoded protein is CASSDNSYEQYF. The full variable domain, its missing parts supplied by reference TRBV19 and TRBJ2-7, is DGGITQSPKYLFRKEGQNVTLSCEQNLNHDAMYWYRQDPGQGLRLIYYSQIVNDFQKGDIAEGYSVSREKKESFPLTVTSAQKNPTAFYLCASSDNSYEQYFGPGTRLTVT.

The J gene is TRBJ1-4, the V gene TRBV18; D not certain. This CDR3 region has 14 residues. V lost 4 bases and J lost 8, with 14 bases in between. Germline lookup yields CDR1 KGHSH and CDR2 LQKENI. The CDR3 bases are TGTGCCAGCTCACTGGGGAGGGAGAGCGAAAAACTGTTTTTT. This gives the protein CASSLGRESEKLFF.

This clone was detected only once. The chain is built from TRBV9 and TRBJ2-3; TRBD2 aligns across 8 bases. CDR1 SGDLS and CDR2 YYNGEE come from the germline V gene. The V gene end was trimmed by 0 bases and the J gene end by 0 bases; junction bases not matched to a gene: 3. CDR3 length equals 16 residues. The CDR3 sequence: CASSVGASGSTDTQYF. The CDR3 bases are TGTGCCAGCAGCGTAGGTGCTAGCGGGAGCACAGATACGCAGTATTTT.

CDR3 sequence: CASSLAGGVVDTQYF. The CDR3 region has the DNA TGTGCCAGCAGCTTAGCCGGGGGAGTGGTAGATACGCAGTATTTT. The V call is TRBV7-9, the J call TRBJ2-3; the D gene is possibly TRBD2 (6 bases). Trimming left V 0 bases short and J 5 bases short, with 12 bases between. CDR1 is SEHNR and CDR2 is FQNEAQ in the germline V gene (reference sequence). CDR3 size: 15 residues.

CDR3 sequence: CSGRTGYNTEAFF. The DNA for the CDR3 is TGCAGCGGAAGGACAGGCTACAACACTGAAGCTTTCTTT. The J gene is TRBJ1-1, the V gene TRBV29-1; 7 nucleotides line up with TRBD1. This CDR3 is built from 13 residues. CDR1 is SQVTM and CDR2 is ANQGSEA in the germline V gene. V lost 7 bases, J lost 2 bases, and 7 bases stayed unmatched.

The chain couples TRBV4-3 to TRBJ2-1; 7 bases are shared with TRBD2. CDR3 length: 14 residues. CDR1 and CDR2 from the germline V gene are LGHNA and YSLEER. V lost 4 bases and J lost 6; bases outside the gene matches: 6. The CDR3 loop reads CASSPTGRGNEQFF. The DNA of the CDR3 is TGCGCCAGCAGCCCAACGGGGAGGGGCAATGAGCAGTTCTTC.

The chain recombines TRBV5-6 with TRBJ1-4; TRBD1 matches at 9 bases. This CDR3 has 15 amino acids. Germline loops: CDR1 SGHDT, CDR2 YYEEEE. J was trimmed by 8 bases and V by 5 bases; bases with no gene match: 10. The chain's CDR3 is CASRRTGTGFEKLFF. The CDR3 bases are TGTGCCAGCAGAAGGACCGGGACAGGGTTCGAAAAACTGTTTTTT.

The rearrangement joins TRBV18 to TRBJ2-1; 10 bases match TRBD2. V lost 5 bases and J lost 4; bases outside the gene matches: 8. CDR1 is KGHSH and CDR2 is LQKENI in the germline V gene. The CDR3 is 16 residues long. CDR3 in amino acids: CASSSKRGGVYNEQFF. The DNA of the CDR3 is TGTGCCAGCTCATCCAAGCGGGGGGGGGTTTACAATGAGCAGTTCTTC.

This rearrangement joins TRBV11-2 to TRBJ1-2; 9 bases fit TRBD1. This CDR3 region has 17 residues. V gave up 4 bases and J gave up 2 bases; unmatched junction bases: 11. Germline lookup yields CDR1 SGHAT and CDR2 FQNNGV. CDR3 region: CASSSPLGTGINYGYTF. The CDR3 DNA reads TGTGCCAGCAGCTCACCCCTCGGGACAGGGATAAACTATGGCTACACCTTC.

Of note for this clone: Relative to the germline gene, one junction end is altered; a read error may explain this. The V gene is TRBV9, the J gene TRBJ2-1; possible D gene TRBD1, 6 bases. Germline-derived CDR1 and CDR2 are SGDLS and YYNGEE. The CDR3 spans 14 residues. CDR3 residues: CASSARGTYNGQFF. The CDR3 DNA reads as TGTGCCAGCAGCGCCAGGGGCACCTACAATGGGCAGTTCTTC.

This clone was seen once. This rearrangement joins TRBV9 to TRBJ1-2; 7 positions agree with TRBD1. CDR3 length equals 17 residues. After removal of 4 bases from V and 0 bases from J, the junction contained 12 bases not matched to a gene. Germline V gene lookup returns CDR1 SGDLS and CDR2 YYNGEE. The CDR3 spells CASSPTTGLSANYGYTF. For the CDR3, the DNA is TGTGCCAGCAGCCCAACGACAGGGTTGTCCGCTAACTATGGCTACACCTTC.

J is TRBJ2-3 and V is TRBV7-6, with 8 positions matching TRBD1. Germline trimming cut 5 bases from V and 5 bases from J; bases unmatched to any gene: 6. Germline CDR1 is SGHVS and CDR2 is FNYEAQ. The CDR3 is made up of 14 amino acids. The DNA of the CDR3 is TGTGCCAGCAGCATGGCAGGGGGCGGAGATACGCAGTATTTT. It translates to CASSMAGGGDTQYF.

V and J are TRBV7-9 and TRBJ1-3, with a weak D call TRBD1 (6 bases). CDR1 is SEHNR, CDR2 FQNEAQ, per germline (reference sequence). The CDR3 has 14 amino acids. V lost 4 bases to trimming and J lost 8 bases, with 15 bases between them. This CDR3 is CASSSRDTGHTIYF. CDR3 sequence (DNA): TGTGCCAGCAGCTCCAGGGACACGGGACACACCATATATTTT.

The V call is TRBV5-4, the J call TRBJ2-7, with D tentatively TRBD1 (5 bases). Per the germline V gene, CDR1 is SGHNT and CDR2 is YYREEE (reference sequence). The CDR3 covers 14 residues. Trimming cost V 4 bases and J 0 bases, with 11 bases left between them. The CDR3 loop reads CASSRGHISYEQYF. CDR3 coding DNA: TGTGCCAGCAGCCGTGGACACATCTCCTACGAGCAGTACTTC.

The chain joins TRBV9 to TRBJ1-1; 12 positions agree with TRBD1. There are 15 residues in the CDR3. Germline assignment: CDR1 SGDLS and CDR2 YYNGEE. V was pared by 3 bases and J by 1 base, with 1 base of the junction left unmatched. The CDR3 nucleotides are TGTGCCAGCAGCGGGGGACAGGGGGCGAACACTGAAGCTTTCTTT. Protein product: CASSGGQGANTEAFF.

The genes are TRBV27 and TRBJ1-5; TRBD1 matches at 8 bases. CDR1 MNHEY and CDR2 SMNVEV come from the germline V gene (reference sequence). Losses at the gene ends were 5 bases for V and 6 bases for J; bases not matched to a gene: 3. The CDR3 runs to 13 residues. The CDR3 region is CASSDRGGQPQHF. CDR3 sequence (DNA): TGTGCCAGCAGTGACAGGGGCGGTCAGCCCCAGCATTTT.